The 7 T cell receptor beta chains below come from one sample, sequenced in a study of T cell responses to AZD1222 COVID-19 vaccine. The table came from immunoSEQ multiplex PCR; TCRdb's copy has only in-frame clones and leaves some out. The top ten hold about 7.1% of the sample, which has some 110,000 clones, about 89% seen once. Sequencing used peripheral blood, obtained 28 days after the second AZD1222 dose. The receptors come from an adult who received the AZD1222 COVID-19 vaccine.

The CDR3 DNA is TGTGCCAGCAGAGCCCGGGCAACTGGAGAAAAACTGTTTTTT. This gives the protein CASRARATGEKLFF. V usage is TRBV2 and J usage is TRBJ1-4; D is unclear. The V end lost 6 bases, the J end lost 8 bases, and 16 bases lay between the germline ends. The germline V gene has CDR1 SNHLY and CDR2 FYNNEI. The CDR3 is 14 amino acids.

The chain combines TRBV9 with TRBJ2-2; maybe TRBD1 (5 bases). CDR3 length: 14 residues. Germline CDR1 SGDLS, CDR2 YYNGEE. V dropped 3 bases and J dropped 8 bases, with 14 bases sitting between them. The CDR3 is CASSALHKGGELFF. CDR3 bases: TGTGCCAGCAGCGCACTGCACAAGGGGGGGGAGCTGTTTTTT. Full variable domain (missing parts from reference TRBV9 and TRBJ2-2): DSGVTQTPKHLITATGQRVTLRCSPRSGDLSVYWYQQSLDQGLQFLIQYYNGEERAKGNILERFSAQQFPDLHSELNLSSLELGDSALYFCASSALHKGGELFFGEGSRLTVL.

V and J are TRBV29-1 and TRBJ1-1; no clear D gene. V lost 6 bases to trimming and J lost 5 bases, with 10 bases between them. Per the germline V gene, CDR1 is SQVTM and CDR2 is ANQGSEA. This CDR3 comprises 11 residues. CDR3 sequence (DNA): TGCAGCGTCGTAAGACAAACTGAAGCTTTCTTT. Translating it yields CSVVRQTEAFF.

The rearrangement uses TRBV4-2 and TRBJ2-1; 11 bases map to TRBD2. Trimming at V came to 4 bases and at J to 9 bases, leaving 8 bases not matched to a gene. Germline lookup yields CDR1 LGHNA and CDR2 YNFKEQ. This CDR3 contains 15 residues. The CDR3 loop is CASSPLSGGAGEQFF. The CDR3 DNA reads TGTGCCAGCAGCCCACTTAGCGGGGGGGCTGGTGAGCAGTTCTTC.

The CDR3 loop reads CASSLTGDGDTEAFF. Written as DNA, the CDR3 is TGTGCCAGCAGCTTAACCGGTGATGGGGACACTGAAGCTTTCTTT. This chain uses TRBV7-3 with TRBJ1-1, with D unresolved. Germline V CDR1 and CDR2: SGHTA, FQGTGA. The CDR3 contains 15 residues. Trimming pared 0 bases from V and 3 bases from J, leaving 11 bases between.

A note on this clone: Other DNA sequences in this specimen translate into the identical CDR3. The chain recombines TRBV10-3 with TRBJ1-5; D might be TRBD1 (5 bases). Trimming left V 6 bases short and J 4 bases short, with 10 bases between. The CDR3 is made up of 13 amino acids. The germline V gene has CDR1 ENHRY and CDR2 SYGVKD. In DNA form, the CDR3 reads TGTGCCATCAGCCGGGACGGGAATCAGCCCCAGCATTTT. This translates into CAISRDGNQPQHF.

The chain links TRBV18 to TRBJ2-2, with D possibly TRBD2 on 5 matching bases. There are 16 residues in the CDR3. V lost 1 base to trimming and J lost 3 bases, with 12 bases between them. The germline CDR1 and CDR2 sequences are KGHSH and LQKENI. In DNA, the CDR3 is TGTGCCAGCTCACCACGGACTGGAGCGGACACCGGGGAGCTGTTTTTT. Protein product: CASSPRTGADTGELFF.